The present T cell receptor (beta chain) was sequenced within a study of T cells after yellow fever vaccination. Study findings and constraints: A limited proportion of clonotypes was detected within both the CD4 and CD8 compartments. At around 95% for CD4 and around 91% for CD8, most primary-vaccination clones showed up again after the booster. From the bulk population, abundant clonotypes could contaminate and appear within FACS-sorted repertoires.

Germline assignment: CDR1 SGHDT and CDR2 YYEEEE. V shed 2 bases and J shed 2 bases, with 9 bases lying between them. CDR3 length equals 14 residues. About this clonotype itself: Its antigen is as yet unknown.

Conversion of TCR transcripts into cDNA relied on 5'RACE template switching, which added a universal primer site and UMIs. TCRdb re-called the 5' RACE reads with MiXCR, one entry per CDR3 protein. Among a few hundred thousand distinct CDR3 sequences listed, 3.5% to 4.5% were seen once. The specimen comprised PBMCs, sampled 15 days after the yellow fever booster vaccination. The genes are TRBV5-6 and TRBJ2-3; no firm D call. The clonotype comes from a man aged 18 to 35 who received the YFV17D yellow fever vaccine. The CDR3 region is CASSFLRTTDTQYF. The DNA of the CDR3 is TGTGCCAGCAGCTTCCTCCGGACCACAGATACGCAGTATTTT.